The rows below give T cell receptor beta chains drawn from one sample of a study of chemoradiotherapy in HPV16-positive cancers. Data came from immunoSEQ multiplex PCR; TCRdb stores just in-frame clones and leaves some out. Among over 2,500 clones listed, roughly 80% were seen once. Sequencing was performed on blood, taken from a patient who underwent chemoradiotherapy. The source of these receptors is a human donor with HPV-associated anogenital cancer. The CDR3 runs from the conserved cysteine through the conserved F or W. Fields, in order: J gene, V gene, clone size, D gene, CDR3 protein, CDR3 DNA. A D gene is named only where the DNA matches it firmly. Clone sizes are given selectively: once, few, many, or a class where the clone is expanded.

TRBJ2-2	TRBV12-5	.	TRBD1	CASGLQGFSDTGELFF	TGTGCTAGTGGTTTACAGGGGTTCTCGGACACCGGGGAGCTGTTTTTT
TRBJ1-1	TRBV27	.	.	CASSLLVVTLGTEAFF	TGTGCCAGCAGTTTATTGGTAGTCACGCTGGGCACTGAAGCTTTCTTT
TRBJ2-5	TRBV7-2	.	TRBD2	CASSLGRGGALQETQYF	TGTGCCAGCAGCTTAGGTCGCGGGGGAGCCCTACAAGAGACCCAGTACTTC
TRBJ1-5	TRBV6-5	.	TRBD1	CASSMTTGSDQPQHF	TGTGCCAGCAGTATGACGACAGGGTCGGATCAGCCCCAGCATTTT
TRBJ2-5	TRBV2	.	.	CATDRGTQYF	TGTGCCACCGACCGGGGGACCCAGTACTTC
TRBJ1-1	TRBV5-4	.	.	CASSLLWTSQNTEAFF	TGTGCCAGCAGCTTACTATGGACAAGCCAGAACACTGAAGCTTTCTTT
TRBJ1-1	TRBV9	.	TRBD1	CASSEYRGGSTEAFF	TGTGCCAGCAGCGAGTACAGGGGGGGTAGCACTGAAGCTTTCTTT
TRBJ2-3	TRBV29-1	.	.	CSVERTDTQYF	TGCAGCGTTGAGAGGACAGATACGCAGTATTTT
TRBJ1-1	TRBV9	once	TRBD1	CASSVGDWQGEEAFF	TGTGCCAGCAGCGTAGGAGACTGGCAGGGGGAAGAAGCTTTCTTT
TRBJ2-2	TRBV4-1	.	TRBD1	CASSQDRQGANTGELFF	TGCGCCAGCAGCCAAGATAGACAGGGGGCGAACACCGGGGAGCTGTTTTTT
TRBJ2-2	TRBV30	once	TRBD2	CAWSVRRGGRNTGELFF	TGTGCCTGGAGTGTAAGGCGGGGGGGCCGGAACACCGGGGAGCTGTTTTTT
TRBJ1-1	TRBV6-4	.	.	CASSETLQGRAFF	TGTGCCAGCAGCGAGACTCTACAGGGACGGGCTTTCTTT
TRBJ2-2	TRBV19	.	.	CASSNPNTGELFF	TGTGCCAGTAGTAATCCGAACACCGGGGAGCTGTTTTTT
TRBJ1-2	TRBV30	.	TRBD1	CAWTLQWGQGANYGYTF	TGTGCCTGGACCCTTCAATGGGGACAGGGAGCTAACTATGGCTACACCTTC
TRBJ2-3	TRBV18	.	.	CASSPLKGGDTQYF	TGTGCCAGCTCACCACTTAAGGGTGGGGATACGCAGTATTTT
TRBJ2-5	TRBV5-1	.	.	CASSLGGSETQYF	TGCGCCAGCAGCTTAGGTGGGTCCGAGACCCAGTACTTC
TRBJ2-1	TRBV9	.	.	CASSVEGGYNEQFF	TGTGCCAGCAGCGTAGAGGGAGGTTACAATGAGCAGTTCTTC
TRBJ2-5	TRBV18	few	.	CASSPLSGETQYF	TGTGCCAGCTCACCCTTAAGCGGGGAGACCCAGTACTTC
TRBJ2-5	TRBV11-2	.	.	CASSLASQGIGETQYF	TGTGCCAGCAGCTTAGCGTCTCAGGGGATAGGAGAGACCCAGTACTTC
TRBJ2-3	TRBV27	.	.	CASSLWTDTQYF	TGTGCCAGCAGTTTATGGACAGATACGCAGTATTTT
TRBJ1-4	TRBV30	.	TRBD1	CAWTSGGTNEKLFF	TGTGCCTGGACCTCAGGGGGGACTAATGAAAAACTGTTTTTT
TRBJ1-2	TRBV30	.	.	CAWSPQSGGYTF	TGTGCCTGGAGTCCACAAAGCGGGGGCTACACCTTC
TRBJ2-2	TRBV12-5	.	.	CASGLAGPGERYTGELFF	TGTGCTAGTGGTTTGGCCGGGCCGGGAGAAAGGTACACCGGGGAGCTGTTTTTT
TRBJ1-1	TRBV16	.	.	CASSQSVEPETFF	TGTGCCAGCAGCCAATCTGTAGAGCCAGAAACTTTCTTT
TRBJ1-1	TRBV30	.	TRBD1	CAWSVDRVVTEAFF	TGTGCCTGGAGTGTGGACAGGGTAGTCACTGAAGCTTTCTTT
TRBJ2-3	TRBV6-5	.	.	CASSPAGGDTQYF	TGTGCCAGCAGCCCAGCGGGTGGCGATACGCAGTATTTT
TRBJ2-4	TRBV7-9	.	TRBD1	CASSQTGAGWNIQYF	TGTGCCAGCAGCCAGACAGGGGCGGGGTGGAACATTCAGTACTTC
TRBJ1-1	TRBV25-1	.	.	CASSPSPGPNTEAFF	TGTGCCAGCAGTCCCTCCCCGGGACCGAACACTGAAGCTTTCTTT
TRBJ2-1	TRBV4-1	.	TRBD2	CASSQFASGGILYNEQFF	TGCGCCAGCAGCCAATTCGCGAGCGGGGGGATCTTATACAATGAGCAGTTCTTC
TRBJ1-1	TRBV6-5	.	.	CASTLGREAFF	TGTGCCAGCACCTTGGGACGCGAGGCTTTCTTT
TRBJ1-2	TRBV6-1	.	TRBD1	CASSEKAGGEGYTF	TGTGCCAGCAGTGAAAAGGCAGGGGGCGAAGGCTACACCTTC
TRBJ1-6	TRBV19	.	TRBD1	CASTTGGYNSPLHF	TGTGCCAGTACGACAGGGGGGTATAATTCACCCCTCCACTTT
TRBJ2-1	TRBV16	.	.	CASSDVDEQFF	TGTGCCAGCAGCGACGTCGATGAGCAGTTCTTC
TRBJ2-6	TRBV12-5	.	.	CASGLPQLRGIRSGANVLTF	TGTGCTAGTGGTTTGCCTCAACTCCGGGGGATTCGCTCTGGGGCCAACGTCCTGACTTTC
TRBJ2-7	TRBV11-3	.	TRBD1	CASSSGQGYEQYF	TGTGCCAGCAGCTCGGGACAGGGGTACGAGCAGTACTTC
TRBJ2-5	TRBV9	.	.	CASSGTSGGWKTQYF	TGTGCCAGCAGCGGTACCAGTGGAGGTTGGAAGACCCAGTACTTC
TRBJ1-4	TRBV2	.	.	CASTLRTARPNEKLFF	TGTGCCAGCACTCTCCGGACGGCCAGACCTAATGAAAAACTGTTTTTT
TRBJ1-1	TRBV9	.	TRBD1	CASSPLDRAFPEAFF	TGTGCCAGCAGCCCACTAGACAGGGCTTTCCCTGAAGCTTTCTTT
TRBJ2-7	TRBV6-5	few	.	CASSYEQYF	TGTGCCAGTTCCTACGAGCAGTACTTC
TRBJ1-6	TRBV7-6	.	TRBD1	CASSPLGGQGNSPLHF	TGTGCCAGCAGCCCACTTGGGGGACAGGGAAATTCACCCCTCCACTTT
TRBJ1-2	TRBV10-3	.	.	CAISDPQGHNYGYTF	TGTGCCATCAGTGACCCCCAGGGACACAACTATGGCTACACCTTC
TRBJ2-4	TRBV30	.	.	CAWSMQGPVQYF	TGTGCCTGGAGTATGCAGGGGCCTGTTCAGTACTTC
TRBJ1-2	TRBV30	.	.	CAWSIAVHNYGYTF	TGTGCCTGGAGTATAGCAGTCCATAACTATGGCTACACCTTC
TRBJ1-5	TRBV10-1	once	.	CATQLRPGKPPDQPQHF	TGCGCCACCCAGTTACGTCCGGGTAAGCCTCCCGATCAGCCCCAGCATTTT
TRBJ1-6	TRBV19	.	TRBD1	CASRDSGNSPLHF	TGTGCCTCCCGGGACAGCGGAAATTCACCCCTCCACTTT
TRBJ2-1	TRBV27	.	.	CASSLDFRTLSYNEQFF	TGTGCCAGCAGTTTAGACTTCAGGACTCTCTCCTACAATGAGCAGTTCTTC
TRBJ2-7	TRBV7-9	.	TRBD1	CASSLDRGTSYEQYF	TGTGCCAGCAGCCTAGACAGGGGGACATCCTACGAGCAGTACTTC
TRBJ1-3	TRBV29-1	.	.	CSVTGFGNTIYF	TGCAGCGTTACAGGATTTGGAAACACCATATATTTT
TRBJ2-1	TRBV7-8	.	.	CASSKDYRGGVVDEQFF	TGTGCCAGCAGCAAAGACTACCGGGGCGGGGTAGTCGATGAGCAGTTCTTC
TRBJ1-1	TRBV29-1	once	.	CSVGQGQGSSEAFF	TGCAGCGTTGGGCAGGGGCAGGGGAGCTCTGAAGCTTTCTTT
TRBJ1-2	TRBV30	.	TRBD1	CAWQTGGAYGYTF	TGTGCCTGGCAGACAGGGGGAGCCTATGGCTACACCTTC
TRBJ2-1	TRBV6-5	.	.	CASSSSGLSHNEQFF	TGTGCCAGCAGTTCCTCGGGACTTAGCCACAATGAGCAGTTCTTC
TRBJ1-1	TRBV27	.	.	CASRGAELNTEAFF	TGTGCCAGCAGAGGGGCGGAGTTGAACACTGAAGCTTTCTTT
TRBJ2-3	TRBV19	.	.	CASSIGGGARSTDTQYF	TGTGCCAGTAGTATAGGTGGGGGGGCCAGGAGCACAGATACGCAGTATTTT
TRBJ2-2	TRBV10-3	.	TRBD2	CAITSRTELGGTGELFF	TGTGCCATCACTTCCCGGACCGAACTGGGAGGGACCGGGGAGCTGTTTTTT